The sample holds many counts of the clone carrying this T cell receptor (beta chain). Antigen unknown. The data stem from a study of T cells in Graves' hyperthyroidism and ophthalmopathy. Study results and caveats: The model foresaw ophthalmopathy a median around seven months prior to onset. Stable hyperthyroidism was told apart from ophthalmopathy by a model built on 13 V-J features.

Germline V gene sequence: CDR1 SEHNR, CDR2 FQNEAQ (reference sequence). V lost 3 bases, J lost 0 bases, and 8 bases lay in between. The CDR3 contains 14 residues. TCR beta CDR3 regions were amplified from RNA transcripts. The HTBI set primed first-round TCR CDR3 RT-PCR. Each CDR3 protein gets one entry after TCRdb re-called the multiplex PCR reads with MiXCR. The sample holds over 650,000 distinct CDR3 sequences, 45% seen once. This chain joins TRBV7-9 and TRBJ1-1; D gene unclear. The TCR was taken from an adult man with Graves' disease, either hyperthyroidism or ophthalmopathy (not recorded which). The sequencing input was peripheral blood or thyroid tissue (not recorded which). The CDR3 DNA reads TGTGCCAGCAGCTTCCAAGCCATGAACACTGAAGCTTTCTTT. This sequence encodes CASSFQAMNTEAFF.